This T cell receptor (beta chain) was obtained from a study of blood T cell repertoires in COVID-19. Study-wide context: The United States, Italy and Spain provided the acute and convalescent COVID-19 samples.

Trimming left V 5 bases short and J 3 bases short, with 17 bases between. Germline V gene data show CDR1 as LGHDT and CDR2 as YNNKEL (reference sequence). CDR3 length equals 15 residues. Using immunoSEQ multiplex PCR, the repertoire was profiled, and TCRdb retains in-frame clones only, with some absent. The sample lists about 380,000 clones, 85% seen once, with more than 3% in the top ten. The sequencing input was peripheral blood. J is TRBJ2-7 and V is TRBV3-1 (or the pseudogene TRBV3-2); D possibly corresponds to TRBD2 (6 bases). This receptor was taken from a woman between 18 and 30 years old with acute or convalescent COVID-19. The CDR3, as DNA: TGTGCCAGCAGCTACTCCGGGACTCCCGGCTACGAGCAGTACTTC. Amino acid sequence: CASSYSGTPGYEQYF.